Detailed here is one T cell receptor beta chain. The antigen is undetermined. The PCR ran on 60 Vbeta and 13 Jbeta primers. Assay: immunoSEQ multiplex PCR; the TCRdb copy retains only in-frame clones and omits some. Of 180,000 or so clones in the sample, about four fifths were seen once. The record originates from a study of cytomegalovirus exposure and HLA in healthy donors. Study-wide findings and caveats: CMV antigen specificity of a few CMV-associated chains was confirmed in vitro.

CDR3 length: 14 residues. Trimming pared 1 base from V and 4 bases from J, leaving 11 bases between. Germline-derived CDR1 and CDR2 are SGHNT and YYREEE (reference sequence). The specimen was PBMCs. The sequence derives from a woman aged 18-29 years in good health and CMV-seropositive. J is TRBJ1-2 and V is TRBV5-4; possibly TRBD1 for D (6 bases). CDR3 in DNA: TGTGCCAGCAGCTTGTCCGGGACAAGCTATGGCTACACCTTC. Amino acid sequence: CASSLSGTSYGYTF.